The TCR beta chain described here comes from a study of Graves' ophthalmopathy and Graves' hyperthyroidism. Germline-derived CDR1 and CDR2 are MNHEY and SVGAGI. CDR3 length equals 15 residues. A word on this clonotype: A much bigger clone sits one base away, suggesting this may be a read error.

What supplied the PBMCs was roughly 10 ml of fresh peripheral blood. RNA served as the template for amplifying TCR beta CDR3 regions. The library came from an HTBI-primed first-round RT-PCR and a second-round multiplex PCR. Each CDR3 protein gets one entry after TCRdb re-called the multiplex PCR reads with MiXCR. The repertoire consists of roughly 500,000 distinct CDR3 sequences, with over 13% occurring once and the leading ten covering about 10%. This rearrangement joins TRBV6-5 to TRBJ2-5, with 8 nucleotides matching TRBD2. Specimen: blood. The sequence was collected from a woman aged 30 to 39 with Graves' ophthalmopathy. Here the CDR3 DNA reads TGTGCCAGCAGTTCCTCCGGGGGGGTGCAAGAGACCAAGTACTTC. Its translation is CASSSSGGVQETKYF.